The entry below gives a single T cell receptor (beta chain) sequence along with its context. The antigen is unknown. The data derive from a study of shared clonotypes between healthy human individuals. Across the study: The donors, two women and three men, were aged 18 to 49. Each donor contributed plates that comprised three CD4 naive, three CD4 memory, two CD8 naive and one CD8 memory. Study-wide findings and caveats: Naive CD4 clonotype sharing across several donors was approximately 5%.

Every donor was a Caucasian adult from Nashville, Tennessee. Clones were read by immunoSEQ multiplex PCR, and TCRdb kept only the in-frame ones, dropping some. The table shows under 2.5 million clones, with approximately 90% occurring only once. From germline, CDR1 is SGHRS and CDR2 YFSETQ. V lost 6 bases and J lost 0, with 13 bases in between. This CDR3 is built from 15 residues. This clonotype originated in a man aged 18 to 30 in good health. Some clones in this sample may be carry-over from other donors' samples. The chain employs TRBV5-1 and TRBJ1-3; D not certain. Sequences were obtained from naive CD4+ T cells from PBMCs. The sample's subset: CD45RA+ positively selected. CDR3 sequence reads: CASTWTGSSGNTIYF. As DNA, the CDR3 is TGCGCCAGCACCTGGACGGGAAGCTCTGGAAACACCATATATTTT.